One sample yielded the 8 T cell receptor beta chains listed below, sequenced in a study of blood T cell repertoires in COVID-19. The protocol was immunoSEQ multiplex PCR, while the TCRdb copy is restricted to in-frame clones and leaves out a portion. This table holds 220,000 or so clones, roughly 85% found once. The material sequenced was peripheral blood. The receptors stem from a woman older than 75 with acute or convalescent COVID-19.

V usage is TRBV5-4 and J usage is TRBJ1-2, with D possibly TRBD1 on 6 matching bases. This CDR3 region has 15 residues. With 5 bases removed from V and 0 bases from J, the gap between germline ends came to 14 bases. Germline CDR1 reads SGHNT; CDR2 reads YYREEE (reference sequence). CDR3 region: CASSSGERANYGYTF. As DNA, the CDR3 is TGTGCCAGCAGTTCAGGGGAGCGAGCTAACTATGGCTACACCTTC. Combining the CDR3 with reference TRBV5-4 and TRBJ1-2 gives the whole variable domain ETGVTQSPTHLIKTRGQQVTLRCSSQSGHNTVSWYQQALGQGPQFIFQYYREEENGRGNFPPRFSGLQFPNYSSELNVNALELDDSALYLCASSSGERANYGYTFGSGTRLTVV.

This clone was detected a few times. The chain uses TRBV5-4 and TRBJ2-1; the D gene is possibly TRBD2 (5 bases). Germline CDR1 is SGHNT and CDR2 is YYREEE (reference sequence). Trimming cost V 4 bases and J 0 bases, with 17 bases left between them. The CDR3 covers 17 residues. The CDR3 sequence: CASSPRVAESSYNEQFF. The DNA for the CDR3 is TGTGCCAGCAGCCCGAGGGTGGCGGAAAGCTCCTACAATGAGCAGTTCTTC.

CDR3 nucleotides: TGTGCCAGCAGCTTAGGCTCTAGCGGGGGGCCGAACACCGGGGAGCTGTTTTTT. Translation: CASSLGSSGGPNTGELFF. The V and J genes are TRBV7-9 and TRBJ2-2; 11 bases map to TRBD2. The CDR3 is 18 amino acids. V was pared by 1 base and J by 0 bases, with 4 bases of the junction left unmatched. Germline V gene lookup returns CDR1 SEHNR and CDR2 FQNEAQ (reference sequence).

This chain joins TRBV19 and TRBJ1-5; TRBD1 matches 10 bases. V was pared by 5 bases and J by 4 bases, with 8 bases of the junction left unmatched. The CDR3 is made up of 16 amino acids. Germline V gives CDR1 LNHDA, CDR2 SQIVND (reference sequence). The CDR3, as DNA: TGTGCCAGTAGTGCCTACGGACAGGGGGGTAATCAGCCCCAGCATTTT. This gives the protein CASSAYGQGGNQPQHF.

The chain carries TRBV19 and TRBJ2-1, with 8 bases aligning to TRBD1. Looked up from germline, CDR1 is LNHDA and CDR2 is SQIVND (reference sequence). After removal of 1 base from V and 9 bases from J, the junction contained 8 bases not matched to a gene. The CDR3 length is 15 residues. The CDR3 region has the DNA TGTGCCAGTAGTATAGTAACAGGGGGTAGGAGTGAGCAGTTCTTC. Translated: CASSIVTGGRSEQFF.

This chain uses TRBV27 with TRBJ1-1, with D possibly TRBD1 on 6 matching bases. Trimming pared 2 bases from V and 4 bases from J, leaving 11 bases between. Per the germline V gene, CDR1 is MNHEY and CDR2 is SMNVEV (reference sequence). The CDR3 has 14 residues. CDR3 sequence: CASSLRGFGTEAFF. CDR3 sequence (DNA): TGTGCCAGCAGTTTAAGGGGGTTTGGCACTGAAGCTTTCTTT.

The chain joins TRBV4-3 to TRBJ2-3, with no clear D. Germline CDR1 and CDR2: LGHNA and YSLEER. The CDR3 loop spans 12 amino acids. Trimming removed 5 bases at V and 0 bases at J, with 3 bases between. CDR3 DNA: TGCGCCAGCAGCACTAGCACAGATACGCAGTATTTT. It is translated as CASSTSTDTQYF.

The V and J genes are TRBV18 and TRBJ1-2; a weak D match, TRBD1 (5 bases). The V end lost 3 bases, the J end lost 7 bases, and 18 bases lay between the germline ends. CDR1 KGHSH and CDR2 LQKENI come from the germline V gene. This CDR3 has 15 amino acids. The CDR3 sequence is CASSPSGLIGGGYTF. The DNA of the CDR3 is TGTGCCAGCTCACCTTCGGGACTCATCGGCGGTGGCTACACCTTC.